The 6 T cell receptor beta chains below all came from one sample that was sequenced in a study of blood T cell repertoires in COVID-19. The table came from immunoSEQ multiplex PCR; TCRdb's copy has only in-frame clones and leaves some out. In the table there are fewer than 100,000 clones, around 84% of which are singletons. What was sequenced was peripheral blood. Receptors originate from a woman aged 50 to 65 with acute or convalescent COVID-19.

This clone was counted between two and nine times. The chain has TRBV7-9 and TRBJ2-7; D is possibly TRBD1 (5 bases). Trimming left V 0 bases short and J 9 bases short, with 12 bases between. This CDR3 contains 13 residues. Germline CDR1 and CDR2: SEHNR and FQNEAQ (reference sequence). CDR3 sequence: CASSLAGARRQYF. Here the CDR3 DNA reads TGTGCCAGCAGCTTAGCAGGGGCGAGGAGGCAGTACTTC.

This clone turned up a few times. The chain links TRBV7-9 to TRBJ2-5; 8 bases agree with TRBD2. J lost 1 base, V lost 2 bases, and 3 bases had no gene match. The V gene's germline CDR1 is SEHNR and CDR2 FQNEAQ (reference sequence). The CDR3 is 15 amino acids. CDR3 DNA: TGTGCCAGCAGCTTATTGGCGGGGGGCCAAGAGACCCAGTACTTC. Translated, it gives CASSLLAGGQETQYF.

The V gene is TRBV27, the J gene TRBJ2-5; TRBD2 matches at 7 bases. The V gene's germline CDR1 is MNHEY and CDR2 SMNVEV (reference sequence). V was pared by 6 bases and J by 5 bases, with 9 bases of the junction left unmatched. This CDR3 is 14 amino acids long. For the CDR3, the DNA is TGTGCCAGCAGACCCCGGAGCGGGGCGGAGACCCAGTACTTC. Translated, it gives CASRPRSGAETQYF.

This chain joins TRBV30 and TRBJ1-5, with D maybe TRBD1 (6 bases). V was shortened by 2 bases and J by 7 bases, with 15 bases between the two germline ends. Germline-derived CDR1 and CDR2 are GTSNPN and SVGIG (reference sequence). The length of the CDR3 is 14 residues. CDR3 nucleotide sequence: TGTGCCTGGAGTACGGGGCAGGGGCGACAGCCCCAGCATTTT. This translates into CAWSTGQGRQPQHF.

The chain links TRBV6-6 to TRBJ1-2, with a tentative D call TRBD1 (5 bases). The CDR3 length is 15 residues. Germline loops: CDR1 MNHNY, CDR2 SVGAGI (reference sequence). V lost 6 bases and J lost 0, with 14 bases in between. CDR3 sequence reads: CASSHQGAANYGYTF. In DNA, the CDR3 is TGTGCCAGCAGCCACCAAGGGGCGGCTAACTATGGCTACACCTTC.

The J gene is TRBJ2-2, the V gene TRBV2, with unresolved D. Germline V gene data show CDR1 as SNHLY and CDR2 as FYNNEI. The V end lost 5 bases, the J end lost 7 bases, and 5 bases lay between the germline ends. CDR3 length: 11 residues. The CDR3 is CASSLVGELFF. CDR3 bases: TGTGCCAGCAGTCTAGTCGGGGAGCTGTTTTTT.